This T cell receptor (beta chain) emerged from a study of control samples from healthy donors and cancer patients. This CDR3 has 13 residues. Trimming shortened V by 4 bases and J by 3 bases, and 9 bases separated the two germline ends. Germline CDR1 reads WSHSY; CDR2 reads SAAADI. The assay was immunoSEQ multiplex PCR, and TCRdb's table has in-frame clones only and misses some. The data contain about 100,000 clones, 85% to 90% of them singletons. The sequence came from a man aged 25-45 years in good health. This chain links TRBV10-2 with TRBJ1-2; no firm D call. The specimen sequenced was blood. CDR3 residues: CASSVAADYGYTF. In DNA form, the CDR3 reads TGCGCCAGCAGTGTGGCCGCAGACTATGGCTACACCTTC.